This TCR beta chain was sequenced for a study of shared clonotypes between healthy human individuals. Every contributor of samples was a Caucasian grown-up residing in Nashville, Tennessee. Genomic DNA, for the unsorted samples, came from 75 million to 95 million PBMCs. V shed 2 bases and J 1 base; nucleotides not matched to a gene: 4. This CDR3 region has 15 residues. CDR1 and CDR2 from the germline V gene are KGHSH and LQKENI. The unsorted PBMC sample used ten immunoSEQ deep assay plates. Profiling relied on immunoSEQ multiplex PCR, and the TCRdb table lists in-frame clones only, not all of them. The table lists about 490,000 clones, over 60% of them singletons. This clone was detected only a few times.

The specimen was PBMCs. The rearrangement links TRBV18 to TRBJ1-1; the match to TRBD1 covers 7 bases. The source of this sequence is a middle-aged woman in good health. Some clones in this sample may be carry-over from other donors' samples. As DNA, the CDR3 is TGTGCCAGCTCACCAAATGGACAGGCGAACACTGAAGCTTTCTTT. It specifies CASSPNGQANTEAFF. Combining the CDR3 with reference TRBV18 and TRBJ1-1 gives the whole variable domain NAGVMQNPRHLVRRRGQEARLRCSPMKGHSHVYWYRQLPEEGLKFMVYLQKENIIDESGMPKERFSAEFPKEGPSILRIQQVVRGDSAAYFCASSPNGQANTEAFFGQGTRLTVV.